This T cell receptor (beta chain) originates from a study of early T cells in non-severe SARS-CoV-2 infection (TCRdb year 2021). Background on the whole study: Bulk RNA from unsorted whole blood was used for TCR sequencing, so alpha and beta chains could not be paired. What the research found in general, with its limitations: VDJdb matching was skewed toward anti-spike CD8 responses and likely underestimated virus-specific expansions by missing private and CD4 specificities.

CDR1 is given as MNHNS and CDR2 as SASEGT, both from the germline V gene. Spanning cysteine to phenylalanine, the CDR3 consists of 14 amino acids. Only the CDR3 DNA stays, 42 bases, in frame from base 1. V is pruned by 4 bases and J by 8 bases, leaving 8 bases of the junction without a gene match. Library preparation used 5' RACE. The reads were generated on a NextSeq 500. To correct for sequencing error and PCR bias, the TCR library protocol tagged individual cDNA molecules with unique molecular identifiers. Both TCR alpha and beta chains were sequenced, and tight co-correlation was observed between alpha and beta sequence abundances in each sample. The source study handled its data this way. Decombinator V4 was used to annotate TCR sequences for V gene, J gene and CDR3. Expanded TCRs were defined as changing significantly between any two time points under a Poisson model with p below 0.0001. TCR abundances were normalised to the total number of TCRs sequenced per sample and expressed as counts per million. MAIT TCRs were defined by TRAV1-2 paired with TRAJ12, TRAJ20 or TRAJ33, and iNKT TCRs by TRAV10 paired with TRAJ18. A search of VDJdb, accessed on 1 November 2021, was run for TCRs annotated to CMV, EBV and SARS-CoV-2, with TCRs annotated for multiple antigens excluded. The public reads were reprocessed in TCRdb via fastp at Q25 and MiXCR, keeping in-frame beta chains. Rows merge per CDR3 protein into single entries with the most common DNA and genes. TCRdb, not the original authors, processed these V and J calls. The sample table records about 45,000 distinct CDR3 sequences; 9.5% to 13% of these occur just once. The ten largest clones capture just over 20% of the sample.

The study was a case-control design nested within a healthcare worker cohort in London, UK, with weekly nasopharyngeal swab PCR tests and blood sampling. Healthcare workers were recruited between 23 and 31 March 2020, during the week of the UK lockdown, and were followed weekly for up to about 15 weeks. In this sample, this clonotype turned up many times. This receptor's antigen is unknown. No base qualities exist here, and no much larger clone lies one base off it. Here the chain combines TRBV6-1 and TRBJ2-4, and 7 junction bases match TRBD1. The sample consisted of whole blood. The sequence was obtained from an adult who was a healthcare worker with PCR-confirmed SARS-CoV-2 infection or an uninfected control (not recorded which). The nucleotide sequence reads TGTGCCAGCAGTGGACAGACAGGGTACGACATTCAGTACTTC. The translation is CASSGQTGYDIQYF.